This TCR beta chain was found in a study of T cell responses to AZD1222 COVID-19 vaccine. Study-wide findings and caveats: Dominant CD4 TCR responses targeted spike regions 160-218 and 743-854. Receipt of two AZD1222 doses was followed by a rise in Spike-specific TCR breadth and depth.

TCRdb keeps only in-frame clones here, not all; method: immunoSEQ multiplex PCR. Among about 110,000 clones listed, more than 70% were seen once. V was clipped by 6 bases and J by 10 bases, with 12 bases between them. CDR1 and CDR2 (germline): MNHEY, SVGAGI. This CDR3 has 11 residues. Turning to this clone: The antigen remains unidentified.

The chain recombines TRBV6-5 with TRBJ1-1, with no clear D. The TCR was taken from an adult in good health. The material was peripheral blood, obtained on day 0 of AZD1222 vaccination. CDR3 nucleotide sequence: TGTGCCAGCAGAGCGGGGAACGTAGCTTTCTTT. Translating gives CASRAGNVAFF.